This T cell receptor beta chain was identified in a study of regulatory T cells in long-lasting Graves disease. V was clipped by 4 bases and J by 7 bases; unmatched bases: 12. This CDR3 has 16 residues. The germline V gene has CDR1 MDHEN and CDR2 SYDVKM. This clonotype appeared many times. The time point was: newly diagnosed GD, antithyroid drugs for less than 3 months. PBMC-extracted RNA yielded the TCR library. Library construction for TCR beta used iRepertoire HTBI primers and Arm-PCR of CDR3 regions. TCRdb processed the multiplex PCR reads anew with MiXCR; each CDR3 protein has one entry. The sample lists roughly 400,000 distinct CDR3 sequences, roughly 15% occurring once. These same data were also listed under a study on T cells in Graves' hyperthyroidism and ophthalmopathy.

The specimen was peripheral blood mononuclear cells (PBMCs), collected at new diagnosis, from a patient treated with antithyroid drugs. The clonotype was recovered from a woman aged 18-30 years with Graves disease. The chain combines TRBV28 with TRBJ2-1, with 8 bases matching TRBD2. The chain's CDR3 is CASSSASGGRGNEQFF. The CDR3 DNA reads TGTGCCAGCAGTTCCGCAAGCGGGGGAAGAGGAAATGAGCAGTTCTTC.